Each of the 3 T cell receptor beta chains below was sequenced from the same sample in a study of blood T cell repertoires in COVID-19. The table came from immunoSEQ multiplex PCR; TCRdb's copy has only in-frame clones and leaves some out. The repertoire holds about 210,000 clones, with roughly nine tenths as singletons. Sequenced input: PBMCs or T cells enriched from blood (not recorded which). These receptor sequences come from a woman younger than 35 who had recovered from COVID-19.

The chain links TRBV28 to TRBJ1-1; the match to TRBD1 covers 10 bases. Germline CDR1 MDHEN, CDR2 SYDVKM. The V gene end was trimmed by 7 bases and the J gene end by 7 bases; junction bases not matched to a gene: 12. The CDR3 consists of 15 residues. DNA of the CDR3: TGTGCCAGCATGATACAGGGGACAGGGGTATATGAAGCTTTCTTT. It yields the protein CASMIQGTGVYEAFF. Together with reference TRBV28 and TRBJ1-1, the CDR3 gives the full variable domain: DVKVTQSSRYLVKRTGEKVFLECVQDMDHENMFWYRQDPGLGLRLIYFSYDVKMKEKGDIPEGYSVSREKKERFSLILESASTNQTSMYLCASMIQGTGVYEAFFGQGTRLTVV.

This clone was counted a few times. This rearrangement joins TRBV4-1 to TRBJ1-2, with a possible D match to TRBD1 (5 bases). Trimming took off 4 bases at V and 8 bases at J, with 17 bases between the two ends. The CDR3 runs to 14 residues. Germline V gives CDR1 MGHRA, CDR2 YSYEKL. Here the CDR3 DNA reads TGCGCCAGCAGCCCCCGACAGAGTGCAAGGGGCTACACCTTC. Residues: CASSPRQSARGYTF.

The chain is built from TRBV7-9 and TRBJ1-2; a possible D gene is TRBD1 (6 bases). Trimming cost V 6 bases and J 2 bases, with 10 bases left between them. The germline V gene encodes CDR1 SEHNR and CDR2 FQNEAQ (reference sequence). The CDR3 is made up of 13 amino acids. The CDR3 loop is CASRDSKNYGYTF. In DNA, the CDR3 is TGTGCCAGCAGGGACAGCAAAAACTATGGCTACACCTTC.